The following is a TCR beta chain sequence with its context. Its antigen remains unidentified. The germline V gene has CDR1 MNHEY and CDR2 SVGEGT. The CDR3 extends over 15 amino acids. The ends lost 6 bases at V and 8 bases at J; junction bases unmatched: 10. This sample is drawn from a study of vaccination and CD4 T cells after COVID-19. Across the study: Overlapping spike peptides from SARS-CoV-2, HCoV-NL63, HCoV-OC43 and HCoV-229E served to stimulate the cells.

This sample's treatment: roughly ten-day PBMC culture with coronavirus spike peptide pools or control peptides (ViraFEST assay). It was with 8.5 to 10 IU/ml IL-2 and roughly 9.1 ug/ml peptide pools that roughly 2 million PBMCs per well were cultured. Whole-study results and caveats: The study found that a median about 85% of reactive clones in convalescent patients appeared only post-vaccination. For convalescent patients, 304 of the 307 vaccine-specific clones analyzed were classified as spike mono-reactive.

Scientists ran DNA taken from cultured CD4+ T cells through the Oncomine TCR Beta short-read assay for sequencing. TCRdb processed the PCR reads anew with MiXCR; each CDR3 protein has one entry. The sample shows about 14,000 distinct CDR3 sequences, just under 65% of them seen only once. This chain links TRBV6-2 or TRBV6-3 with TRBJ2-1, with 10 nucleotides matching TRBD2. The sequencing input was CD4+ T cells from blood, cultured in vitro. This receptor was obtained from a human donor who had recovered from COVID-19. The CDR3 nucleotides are TGTGCCAGCAGGTCCCTAGCGGGAGTTCAGTATGAGCAGTTCTTC. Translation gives CASRSLAGVQYEQFF.